Below, 22 T cell receptor beta chains from the same sample are listed, as sequenced in a study of T-cell memory formation after mild COVID-19. Each CDR3 protein is one row after TCRdb ran MiXCR on the 5' RACE reads. Of 130,000 to 150,000 distinct CDR3 sequences in the sample, approximately 21% were seen once. Material: PBMCs or a T cell subset sorted from them (not recorded which). These receptors originate from an adult woman who had mild COVID-19 (a few samples of this study predate the infection). Cell type and time point are not known.

Ten or more counts support this clonotype. V and J are TRBV2 and TRBJ2-2; the D is unclear. The V end lost 4 bases, the J end lost 1 base, and 7 bases lay between the germline ends. The CDR3 is 14 amino acids. Germline CDR1 and CDR2: SNHLY and FYNNEI. The CDR3 DNA follows: TGTGCCAGCAGTGCGTCTATGAACACCGGGGAGCTGTTTTTT. Encoded protein: CASSASMNTGELFF.

The genes are TRBV4-1 and TRBJ2-1, with D possibly TRBD2 on 6 matching bases. Per germline, CDR1 MGHRA and CDR2 YSYEKL. The V end was cut by 4 bases, the J end by 7 bases, with 8 bases between. The CDR3 covers 12 residues. The chain's CDR3 is CASSPSVNEQFF. The CDR3 DNA reads as TGCGCCAGCAGCCCTAGCGTGAATGAGCAGTTCTTC.

This clonotype occurred many times. The chain carries TRBV20-1 and TRBJ1-5; D not certain. Trimming took 1 base from V and 7 from J, leaving 14 bases between them. Germline V gene sequence: CDR1 DFQATT, CDR2 SNEGSKA (reference sequence). This CDR3 contains 14 residues. The CDR3 DNA is TGCAGTGCTAGAGGCCCTGACCTGGGACAGCCCCAGCATTTT. Protein product: CSARGPDLGQPQHF.

The genes are TRBV29-1 and TRBJ2-1, with TRBD2 as a possible D gene (7 bases). Germline V gene lookup returns CDR1 SQVTM and CDR2 ANQGSEA. This CDR3 contains 16 residues. V lost 3 bases and J 8 bases, leaving 23 bases between the germline ends. The CDR3 coding sequence is TGCAGCGTTGAGGACGCGGGGGCCGATGGTTCAGATGAGCAGTTCTTC. It specifies CSVEDAGADGSDEQFF.

The chain couples TRBV5-1 to TRBJ2-3, with TRBD1 matching 9 bases. The CDR3 length is 16 residues. CDR1 and CDR2 (germline): SGHRS, YFSETQ. V lost 3 bases, J lost 4 bases, and 9 bases stayed unmatched. Here the CDR3 reads CASSSPGQGLADTQYF. CDR3 sequence (DNA): TGCGCCAGCAGCTCGCCGGGACAGGGACTCGCAGATACGCAGTATTTT.

This clonotype was found a few times. The chain carries TRBV6-1 and TRBJ2-7; 8 bases are shared with TRBD2. Germline assignment: CDR1 MNHNS and CDR2 SASEGT. The CDR3 extends over 15 amino acids. V lost 6 bases, J lost 2 bases, and 9 bases stayed unmatched. The CDR3: CASRPYSGIPYEQYF. DNA for the CDR3: TGTGCCAGCAGACCCTATAGCGGGATCCCCTACGAGCAGTACTTC.

This clonotype occurred a few times. CDR3 nucleotides: TGTGCCAGCAGCTTTGGACAGGGGGGCACAGATACGCAGTATTTT. Translation: CASSFGQGGTDTQYF. The rearrangement uses TRBV7-9 and TRBJ2-3; 10 bases are a match to TRBD1. The length of the CDR3 is 15 residues. Per germline, CDR1 SEHNR and CDR2 FQNEAQ (reference sequence). V shed 3 bases and J 1 base; nucleotides not matched to a gene: 1.

The table lists this clonotype with a few counts. The chain uses TRBV7-9 and TRBJ2-1; TRBD1 might be the D (5 bases). CDR3 size: 13 residues. The germline V gene encodes CDR1 SEHNR and CDR2 FQNEAQ (reference sequence). The V gene lost 1 base and the J gene lost 8 bases, with 9 bases spanning the gap. CDR3 nucleotide sequence: TGTGCCAGCAGCTTAGAGGGGTGGCATGAGCAGTTCTTC. It yields the protein CASSLEGWHEQFF.

The chain joins TRBV30 to TRBJ1-1; D is uncertain. Germline CDR1 and CDR2: GTSNPN and SVGIG (reference sequence). V was pared by 0 bases and J by 0 bases, with 5 bases between. This CDR3 contains 13 residues. Written as DNA, the CDR3 is TGTGCCTGGAGTGTCTGGCTGAACACTGAAGCTTTCTTT. This codes for CAWSVWLNTEAFF.

This clonotype was seen a handful of times. The chain combines TRBV7-9 with TRBJ2-4, with D perhaps matching TRBD2 (5 bases). Deletions cut 3 bases from V and 6 bases from J, with 9 bases between. This CDR3 region has 13 residues. Germline V gene data show CDR1 as SEHNR and CDR2 as FQNEAQ (reference sequence). The CDR3 nucleotides read TGTGCCAGCAGCTTTATTGGGAGAAACATTCAGTACTTC. This encodes CASSFIGRNIQYF.

This clonotype turned up a few times. The chain carries TRBV20-1 and TRBJ2-3; D might be TRBD2 (6 bases). This CDR3 comprises 15 residues. Germline CDR1 and CDR2: DFQATT and SNEGSKA (reference sequence). V dropped 2 bases and J dropped 2 bases, with 14 bases sitting between them. The CDR3 nucleotides are TGCAGTGCTAGAAGTGCCGGGACTGCCACAGATACGCAGTATTTT. Its protein product is CSARSAGTATDTQYF.

This chain uses TRBV2 with TRBJ2-5; 9 nucleotides agree with TRBD2. The CDR3 contains 13 residues. Germline trimming cut 6 bases from V and 5 bases from J; bases unmatched to any gene: 4. Germline V gene lookup returns CDR1 SNHLY and CDR2 FYNNEI. CDR3 residues: CASRVAGVETQYF. In nucleotides, the CDR3 is TGTGCCAGCAGGGTAGCGGGAGTTGAGACCCAGTACTTC.

This clonotype was recorded a few times. The chain has TRBV6-6 and TRBJ1-3; D gene ambiguous. Germline CDR1 reads MNHNY; CDR2 reads SVGAGI (reference sequence). With 4 bases removed from V and 2 bases from J, the gap between germline ends came to 12 bases. The CDR3 is made up of 15 amino acids. CDR3 DNA: TGTGCCAGCAGTTTCGGCACGTTGGCTGGAAACACCATATATTTT. This gives the protein CASSFGTLAGNTIYF.

The rearrangement links TRBV5-1 to TRBJ1-6; TRBD1 matches at 10 bases. V shed 2 bases, J shed 10 bases, and the junction held 6 bases outside the gene matches. The CDR3 is 15 amino acids. Germline lookup yields CDR1 SGHRS and CDR2 YFSETQ. CDR3 protein: CASSLTGTGESPLHF. CDR3 nucleotides: TGCGCCAGCAGCTTAACCGGGACAGGGGAATCACCCCTCCACTTT.

The V and J genes are TRBV5-1 and TRBJ2-3, with 13 bases aligning to TRBD2. This CDR3 is 18 amino acids long. Germline assignment: CDR1 SGHRS and CDR2 YFSETQ. With 1 base clipped from V and 3 bases from J, the junction kept 8 bases outside the gene matches. This chain's CDR3 is CASSLTGATSGRTDTQYF. CDR3 DNA sequence: TGCGCCAGCAGCTTGACCGGCGCGACTAGCGGGAGGACAGATACGCAGTATTTT.

Here the CDR3 DNA reads TGTGCCAGCACCGCAGGGGGATCTACTAACTATGGCTACACCTTC. It yields the protein CASTAGGSTNYGYTF. The chain links TRBV7-9 to TRBJ1-2; 7 bases align to TRBD1. CDR1 SEHNR and CDR2 FQNEAQ come from the germline V gene (reference sequence). Trimming removed 7 bases from V and 0 bases from J; junction bases left unmatched: 8. This CDR3 is built from 15 residues.

This rearrangement joins TRBV7-8 to TRBJ2-3; TRBD2 matches at 8 bases. V dropped 11 bases and J dropped 6; count of bases not matched to a gene: 10. The CDR3 is 13 amino acids. Germline CDR1 is SGHVS and CDR2 is FQNEAQ. CDR3 bases: TGTGCCGGGGGACTAGGAAGTATGGATACGCAGTATTTT. Translating it yields CAGGLGSMDTQYF.

The chain carries TRBV12-3 or TRBV12-4 and TRBJ1-1; a weak D match, TRBD1 (6 bases). The CDR3 is 14 residues long. Deletions cut 7 bases from V and 0 bases from J, with 12 bases between. The chain's CDR3 is CASIRTEMNTEAFF. Here the CDR3 DNA reads TGTGCCAGCATTCGGACAGAGATGAACACTGAAGCTTTCTTT.

The chain carries TRBV7-2 and TRBJ2-7; TRBD1 matches at 9 bases. With 5 bases clipped from V and 3 bases from J, the junction kept 8 bases outside the gene matches. Germline CDR1 reads SGHTA; CDR2 reads FQGNSA. The CDR3 contains 15 residues. CDR3 in amino acids: CASSLPGQGGYEQYF. The CDR3 coding sequence is TGTGCCAGCAGCCTCCCGGGACAGGGAGGCTACGAGCAGTACTTC. Together with reference TRBV7-2 and TRBJ2-7, the CDR3 gives the full variable domain: GAGVSQSPSNKVTEKGKDVELRCDPISGHTALYWYRQSLGQGLEFLIYFQGNSAPDKSGLPSDRFSAERTGGSVSTLTIQRTQQEDSAVYLCASSLPGQGGYEQYFGPGTRLTVT.

The genes are TRBV12-3 or TRBV12-4 and TRBJ2-3; 8 bases align to TRBD2. The CDR3 extends over 16 amino acids. V shed 5 bases, J shed 2 bases, and the junction held 9 bases outside the gene matches. As DNA, the CDR3 is TGTGCCAGCAGTCCCCGGGTTAGCGGGGTCACAGATACGCAGTATTTT. This translates into CASSPRVSGVTDTQYF.

This clonotype has only a few counts. The gene calls are TRBV5-6 and TRBJ2-7; D gene unclear. This CDR3 spans 12 amino acids. Trimming stripped 1 base from V and 5 bases from J, with 7 bases between. Germline lookup yields CDR1 SGHDT and CDR2 YYEEEE. DNA for the CDR3: TGTGCCAGCAGCTTGAACCGGCACGAGCAGTACTTC. This gives the protein CASSLNRHEQYF.

On this clonotype itself: The junction shows a germline mismatch at one end, possibly a read error. CDR3: CASSQAPRQENQYF. The DNA for the CDR3 is TGCGCCAGCAGCCAAGCCCCCAGGCAAGAGAACCAGTACTTC. The chain is built from TRBV4-1 and TRBJ2-5, with D uncertain. The CDR3 spans 14 residues. From germline, CDR1 is MGHRA and CDR2 YSYEKL.